What follows are 15 T cell receptor beta chains derived from one specimen sequenced in a study of OX40 agonist ivuxolimab in advanced cancers. Library prep was done by the immunoSEQ multiplex PCR assay. TCRdb mirrors the immuneACCESS table, restricted to in-frame sequences. Some clones are absent from its copies; in checked studies, under half trace to an unresolved V gene, and the reason for the others is unknown. This sample lists some 21,000 clones; 68% were detected once. Over 9.5% of the sample is taken by the ten largest. Sequenced material: CD4+ or CD8+ T cells sorted from blood, taken in a trial of the OX40 agonist ivuxolimab. These receptor sequences come from an adult with an advanced solid tumor such as melanoma, head and neck, liver or kidney cancer.

The gene calls are TRBV19 and TRBJ2-7; D gene ambiguous. This CDR3 region has 14 residues. CDR1 is LNHDA, CDR2 SQIVND, per germline (reference sequence). Trimming pared 3 bases from V and 3 bases from J, leaving 12 bases between. This chain's CDR3 is CASSIYSGGYEQYF. The CDR3, as DNA: TGTGCCAGTAGTATTTATTCGGGCGGCTACGAGCAGTACTTC.

The rearrangement joins TRBV19 to TRBJ2-7; TRBD1 matches at 8 bases. The germline V gene has CDR1 LNHDA and CDR2 SQIVND (reference sequence). This CDR3 contains 15 residues. Losses at the gene ends were 3 bases for V and 5 bases for J; bases not matched to a gene: 9. The CDR3 spells CASSILGQGVDEQYF. Here the CDR3 DNA reads TGTGCCAGTAGTATTCTCGGACAGGGTGTCGACGAGCAGTACTTC.

The V and J genes are TRBV9 and TRBJ2-3, with D maybe TRBD1 (5 bases). With 0 bases removed from V and 4 bases from J, the gap between germline ends came to 9 bases. The CDR3 totals 14 residues. Germline V gene sequence: CDR1 SGDLS, CDR2 YYNGEE. The chain's CDR3 is CASSVGRGPDTQYF. The CDR3 DNA reads as TGTGCCAGCAGCGTAGGTAGGGGTCCAGATACGCAGTATTTT.

The chain has TRBV28 and TRBJ1-1; the D gene is possibly TRBD1 (5 bases). The V gene lost 10 bases and the J gene lost 1 base, with 16 bases spanning the gap. The CDR3 is 14 residues long. Germline-derived CDR1 and CDR2 are MDHEN and SYDVKM. CDR3 nucleotide sequence: TGTGCCACGGGAGGGGTGGGTCGGAACACTGAAGCTTTCTTT. Translated, it gives CATGGVGRNTEAFF.

This chain joins TRBV2 and TRBJ2-2; TRBD1 matches 9 bases. This CDR3 spans 17 amino acids. The V and J ends lost 7 bases and 0 bases, in that order; junction bases with no gene match: 9. Germline lookup yields CDR1 SNHLY and CDR2 FYNNEI. The CDR3 protein is CASTWTGDMANTGELFF. CDR3 DNA: TGTGCCAGCACCTGGACAGGGGACATGGCGAACACCGGGGAGCTGTTTTTT.

This clone was seen more than once but under ten times. The V gene is TRBV6-1, the J gene TRBJ2-7; 7 bases match TRBD2. The CDR3 is 14 amino acids. From germline, CDR1 is MNHNS and CDR2 SASEGT. V lost 2 bases to trimming and J lost 7 bases; unmatched junction nucleotides: 8. CDR3 nucleotides: TGTGCCAGCAGTGAAATTTGGGAGGGCTCGGAGCAGTACTTC. Protein: CASSEIWEGSEQYF.

The chain has TRBV19 and TRBJ1-5; a possible D gene is TRBD1 (5 bases). V dropped 5 bases and J dropped 4 bases, with 15 bases sitting between them. From germline, CDR1 is LNHDA and CDR2 SQIVND (reference sequence). This CDR3 contains 15 residues. The CDR3: CASSFSDIQNQPQHF. In DNA, the CDR3 is TGTGCCAGTAGTTTCTCGGACATACAAAATCAGCCCCAGCATTTT.

The gene calls are TRBV9 and TRBJ1-2; D uncertain. V dropped 3 bases and J dropped 5 bases, with 5 bases sitting between them. The germline CDR1 and CDR2 sequences are SGDLS and YYNGEE. The CDR3 is 11 residues long. The CDR3 loop is CASSADYGYTF. The CDR3, as DNA: TGTGCCAGCAGCGCCGATTATGGCTACACCTTC.

This chain links TRBV28 with TRBJ2-7; D remains unclear. This CDR3 contains 13 residues. Germline assignment: CDR1 MDHEN and CDR2 SYDVKM. V was trimmed by 6 bases and J by 3 bases, leaving 12 bases between them. CDR3 nucleotide sequence: TGTGCCAGCAGCTATTACGGGCTCTACGAGCAGTACTTC. Its protein is CASSYYGLYEQYF.

J is TRBJ1-5 and V is TRBV28; 7 bases agree with TRBD1. Germline V gene data show CDR1 as MDHEN and CDR2 as SYDVKM. CDR3 length: 16 residues. Trimming took 3 bases from V and 6 from J; bases not matched to a gene: 11. The CDR3 DNA follows: TGTGCCAGCAGTTTGTTCGTAGGGACAGATCTTCAGCCCCAGCATTTT. Translation gives CASSLFVGTDLQPQHF. The whole variable domain, remainder taken from reference TRBV28 and TRBJ1-5, is DVKVTQSSRYLVKRTGEKVFLECVQDMDHENMFWYRQDPGLGLRLIYFSYDVKMKEKGDIPEGYSVSREKKERFSLILESASTNQTSMYLCASSLFVGTDLQPQHFGDGTRLSIL.

This chain links TRBV10-2 with TRBJ2-3; 10 bases agree with TRBD2. Germline V gene data show CDR1 as WSHSY and CDR2 as SAAADI. This CDR3 comprises 17 residues. Trimming removed 4 bases from V and 7 bases from J; junction bases left unmatched: 14. Here the CDR3 reads CASSGVGSSGRWYTQYF. CDR3 sequence (DNA): TGCGCCAGCAGTGGGGTGGGGTCTAGCGGGAGATGGTATACGCAGTATTTT.

The chain carries TRBV2 and TRBJ2-7, with a possible D match to TRBD2 (6 bases). Germline V gene data show CDR1 as SNHLY and CDR2 as FYNNEI. CDR3 length: 17 amino acids. Trimming removed 6 bases from V and 0 bases from J, with 21 bases in between. CDR3 nucleotides: TGTGCCAGCAGCACCGAACACGCCGGGGGAGGCTCCTACGAGCAGTACTTC. This gives the protein CASSTEHAGGGSYEQYF.

V and J are TRBV6-6 and TRBJ2-7, with D possibly matching TRBD2 (6 bases). CDR3 length equals 15 residues. V gave up 4 bases and J gave up 4 bases, with 17 bases separating them. Germline lookup yields CDR1 MNHNY and CDR2 SVGAGI (reference sequence). The DNA for the CDR3 is TGTGCCAGCAGTTTATTTGGGCAGGGAGGATACGAGCAGTACTTC. Protein: CASSLFGQGGYEQYF.

The CDR3 spells CASSDLNPLWGNEQFF. CDR3 DNA sequence: TGTGCCAGCAGTGACTTGAACCCCTTATGGGGGAATGAGCAGTTCTTC. The gene calls are TRBV6-6 and TRBJ2-1; D could derive from TRBD1 or TRBD2 (5 bases each). The CDR3 consists of 16 residues. Germline CDR1 MNHNY, CDR2 SVGAGI (reference sequence). V gave up 5 bases and J gave up 7 bases, with 21 bases separating them.

The chain couples TRBV6-5 to TRBJ1-1, with 10 bases matching TRBD1. This CDR3 has 14 residues. The V and J ends lost 2 bases and 8 bases, in that order; junction bases with no gene match: 5. The germline gives CDR1 MNHEY, CDR2 SVGAGI. CDR3 DNA sequence: TGTGCCAGCAGTTACGGGACAGGGGCGGCCGAAGCTTTCTTT. Residues: CASSYGTGAAEAFF.